This TCR beta chain was obtained from a study of T cells in Graves' hyperthyroidism and ophthalmopathy. Approximately 9.3 ml of fresh peripheral blood supplied the PBMCs. The V end was cut by 0 bases, the J end by 5 bases, with 14 bases between. This CDR3 has 15 residues. CDR1 is LNHNV, CDR2 YYDKDF, per germline (reference sequence). This clonotype was seen more than once but under ten times. Amplified TCR beta CDR3 regions derived from RNA transcripts. First-round RT-PCR of the TCR CDR3 relied on the HTBI primer set. TCRdb analysed the multiplex PCR reads with MiXCR anew, one entry per CDR3 protein. The table has 450,000 to 500,000 distinct CDR3 sequences, under 25% seen once.

Specimen: blood. The chain combines TRBV15 with TRBJ2-7; no definite D call. This clonotype was obtained from a woman aged 70-85 years with Graves' ophthalmopathy. Here the CDR3 reads CATSRDRTSSHEQYF. The CDR3 nucleotides read TGTGCCACCAGCAGAGATCGGACCAGCAGCCACGAGCAGTACTTC.